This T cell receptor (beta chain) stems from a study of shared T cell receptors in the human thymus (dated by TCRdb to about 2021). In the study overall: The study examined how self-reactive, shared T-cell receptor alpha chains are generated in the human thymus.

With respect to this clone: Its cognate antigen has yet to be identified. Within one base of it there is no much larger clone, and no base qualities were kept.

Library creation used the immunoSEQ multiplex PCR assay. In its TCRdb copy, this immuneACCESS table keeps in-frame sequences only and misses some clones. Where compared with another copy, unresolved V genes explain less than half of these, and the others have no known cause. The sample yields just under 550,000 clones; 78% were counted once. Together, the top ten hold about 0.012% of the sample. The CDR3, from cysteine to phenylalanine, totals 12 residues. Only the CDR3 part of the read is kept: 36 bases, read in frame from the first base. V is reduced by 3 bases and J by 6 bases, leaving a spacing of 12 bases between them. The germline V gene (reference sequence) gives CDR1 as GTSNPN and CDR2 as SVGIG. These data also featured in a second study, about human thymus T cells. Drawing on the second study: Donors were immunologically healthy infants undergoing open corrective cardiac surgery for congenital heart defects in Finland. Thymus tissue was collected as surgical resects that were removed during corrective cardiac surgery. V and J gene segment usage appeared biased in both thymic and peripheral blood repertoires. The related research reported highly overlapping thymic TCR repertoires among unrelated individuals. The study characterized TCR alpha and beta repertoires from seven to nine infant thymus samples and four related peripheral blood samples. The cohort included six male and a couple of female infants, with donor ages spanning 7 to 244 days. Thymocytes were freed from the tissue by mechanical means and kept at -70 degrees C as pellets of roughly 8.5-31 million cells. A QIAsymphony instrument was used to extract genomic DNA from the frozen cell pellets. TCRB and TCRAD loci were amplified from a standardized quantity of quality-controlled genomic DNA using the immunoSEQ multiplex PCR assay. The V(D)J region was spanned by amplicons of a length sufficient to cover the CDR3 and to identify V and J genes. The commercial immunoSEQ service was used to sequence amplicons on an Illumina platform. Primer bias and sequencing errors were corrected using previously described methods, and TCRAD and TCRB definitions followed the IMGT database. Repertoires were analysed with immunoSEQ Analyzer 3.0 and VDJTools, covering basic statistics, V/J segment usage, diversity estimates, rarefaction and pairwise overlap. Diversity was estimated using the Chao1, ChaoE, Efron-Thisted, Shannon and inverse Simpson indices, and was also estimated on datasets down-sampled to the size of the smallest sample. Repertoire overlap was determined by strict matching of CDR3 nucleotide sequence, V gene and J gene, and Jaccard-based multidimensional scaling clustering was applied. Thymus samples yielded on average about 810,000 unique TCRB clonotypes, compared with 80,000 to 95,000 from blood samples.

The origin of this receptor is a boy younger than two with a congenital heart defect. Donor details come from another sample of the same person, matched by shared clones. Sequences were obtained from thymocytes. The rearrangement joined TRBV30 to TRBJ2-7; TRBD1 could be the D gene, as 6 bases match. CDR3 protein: CAWRGGRSEQYF. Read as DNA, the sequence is TGTGCCTGGAGAGGGGGACGGTCCGAGCAGTACTTC.